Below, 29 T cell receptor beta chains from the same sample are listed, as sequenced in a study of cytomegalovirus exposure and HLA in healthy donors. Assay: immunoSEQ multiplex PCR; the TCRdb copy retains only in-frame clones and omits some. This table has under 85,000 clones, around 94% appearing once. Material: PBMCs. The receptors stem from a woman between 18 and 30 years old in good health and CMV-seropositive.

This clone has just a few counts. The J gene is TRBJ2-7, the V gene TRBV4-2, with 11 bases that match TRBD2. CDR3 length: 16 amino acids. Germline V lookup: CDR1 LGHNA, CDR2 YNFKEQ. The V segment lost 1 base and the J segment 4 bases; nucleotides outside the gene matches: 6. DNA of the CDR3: TGTGCCAGCAGCCAAGTTGTCGGGACTAGCGGTTACGAGCAGTACTTC. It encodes CASSQVVGTSGYEQYF.

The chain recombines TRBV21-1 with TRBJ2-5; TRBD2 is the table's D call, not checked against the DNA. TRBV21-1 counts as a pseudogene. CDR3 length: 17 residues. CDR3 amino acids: CASSKAASGGYQETQYF. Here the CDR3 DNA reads TGTGCCAGCAGCAAAGCGGCGAGCGGGGGATACCAAGAGACCCAGTACTTC.

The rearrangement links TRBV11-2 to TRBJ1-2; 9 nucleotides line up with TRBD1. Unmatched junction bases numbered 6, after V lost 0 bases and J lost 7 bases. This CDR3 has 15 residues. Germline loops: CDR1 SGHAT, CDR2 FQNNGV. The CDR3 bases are TGTGCCAGCAGCTTAGATCCCGACAGGGGGACTGGCTACACCTTC. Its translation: CASSLDPDRGTGYTF.

CDR3 sequence: CASTPGGQVGNTIYF. The CDR3 DNA follows: TGTGCCAGCACCCCCGGTGGACAGGTTGGAAACACCATATATTTT. The chain links TRBV28 to TRBJ1-3, with 7 bases fitting TRBD1. The CDR3 length is 15 residues. The trim removed 7 bases at V and 3 bases at J, leaving 9 bases unmatched. Looked up from germline, CDR1 is MDHEN and CDR2 is SYDVKM.

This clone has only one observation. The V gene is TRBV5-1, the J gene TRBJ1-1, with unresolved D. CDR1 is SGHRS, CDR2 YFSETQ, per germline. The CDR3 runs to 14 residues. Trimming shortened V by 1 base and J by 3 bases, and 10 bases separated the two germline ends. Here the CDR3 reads CASSLLDGDTEAFF. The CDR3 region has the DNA TGCGCCAGCAGCTTGTTAGACGGAGACACTGAAGCTTTCTTT.

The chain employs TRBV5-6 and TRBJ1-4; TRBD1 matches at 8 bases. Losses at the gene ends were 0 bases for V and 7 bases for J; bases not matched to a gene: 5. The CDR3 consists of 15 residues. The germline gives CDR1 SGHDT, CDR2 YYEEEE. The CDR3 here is CASSLGRGLIEKLFF. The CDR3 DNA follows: TGTGCCAGCAGCTTGGGCAGGGGGCTGATTGAAAAACTGTTTTTT.

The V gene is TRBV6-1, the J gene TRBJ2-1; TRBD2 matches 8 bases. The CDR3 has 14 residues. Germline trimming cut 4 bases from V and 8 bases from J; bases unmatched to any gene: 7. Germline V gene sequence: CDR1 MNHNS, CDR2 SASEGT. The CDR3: CASSGYGRGDEQFF. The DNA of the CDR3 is TGTGCCAGCAGTGGTTACGGGAGGGGGGATGAGCAGTTCTTC.

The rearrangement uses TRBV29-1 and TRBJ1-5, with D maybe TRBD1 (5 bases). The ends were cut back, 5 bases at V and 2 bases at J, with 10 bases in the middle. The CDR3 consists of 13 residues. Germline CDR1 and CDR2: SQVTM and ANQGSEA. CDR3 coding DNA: TGCAGCGTTAGGGGATCTGGCAATCAGCCCCAGCATTTT. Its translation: CSVRGSGNQPQHF.

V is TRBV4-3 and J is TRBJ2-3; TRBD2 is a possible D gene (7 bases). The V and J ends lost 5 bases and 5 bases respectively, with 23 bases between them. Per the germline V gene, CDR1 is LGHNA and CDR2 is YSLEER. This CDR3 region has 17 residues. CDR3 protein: CASSWDWGPGGGDTQYF. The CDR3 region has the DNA TGCGCCAGCAGCTGGGATTGGGGCCCGGGGGGCGGAGATACGCAGTATTTT.

The CDR3 DNA is TGTGCCAGCAGCGCTCAGGGTTTCGCAGATACGCAGTATTTT. Translating it yields CASSAQGFADTQYF. This rearrangement joins TRBV7-6 to TRBJ2-3, with a possible D match to TRBD1 (5 bases). Trimming pared 5 bases from V and 4 bases from J, leaving 13 bases between. Per the germline V gene, CDR1 is SGHVS and CDR2 is FNYEAQ. This CDR3 comprises 14 residues.

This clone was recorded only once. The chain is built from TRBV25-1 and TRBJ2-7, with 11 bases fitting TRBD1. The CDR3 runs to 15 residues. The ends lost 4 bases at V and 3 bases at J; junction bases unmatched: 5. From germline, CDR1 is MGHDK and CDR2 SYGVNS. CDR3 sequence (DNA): TGTGCCAGCAGTGGCGGCGGGACAGGGGGCTACGAGCAGTACTTC. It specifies CASSGGGTGGYEQYF.

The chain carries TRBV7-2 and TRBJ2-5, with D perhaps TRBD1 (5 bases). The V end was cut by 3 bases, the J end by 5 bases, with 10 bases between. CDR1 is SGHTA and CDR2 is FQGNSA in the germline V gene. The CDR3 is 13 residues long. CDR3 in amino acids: CASSFGHGETQYF. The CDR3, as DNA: TGTGCCAGCAGCTTTGGACACGGGGAGACCCAGTACTTC.

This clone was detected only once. The CDR3 loop reads CASSMGVLASRETQYF. The CDR3, as DNA: TGTGCCAGTAGTATGGGGGTACTAGCCTCCAGGGAGACCCAGTACTTC. The rearrangement links TRBV19 to TRBJ2-5, with a tentative D call TRBD2 (6 bases). Germline lookup yields CDR1 LNHDA and CDR2 SQIVND (reference sequence). The CDR3 extends over 16 amino acids. V lost 3 bases, J lost 5 bases, and 19 bases lay in between.

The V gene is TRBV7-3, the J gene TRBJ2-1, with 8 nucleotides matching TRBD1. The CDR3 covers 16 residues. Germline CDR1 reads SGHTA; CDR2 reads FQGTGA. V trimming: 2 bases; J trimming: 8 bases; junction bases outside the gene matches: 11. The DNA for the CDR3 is TGTGCCAGCAGCTTAGGCGGACAGGGTTTCTTCGATGAGCAGTTCTTC. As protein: CASSLGGQGFFDEQFF.

CDR3 DNA: TGCGCCAGCAAGGCTAGCGGAAGCTCCTACGAGCAGTACTTC. As protein: CASKASGSSYEQYF. The rearrangement uses TRBV5-1 and TRBJ2-7, with 7 nucleotides matching TRBD2. The length of the CDR3 is 14 residues. The J segment lost 0 bases and the V segment lost 6 bases, leaving 6 bases of the junction unmatched. Looked up from germline, CDR1 is SGHRS and CDR2 is YFSETQ.

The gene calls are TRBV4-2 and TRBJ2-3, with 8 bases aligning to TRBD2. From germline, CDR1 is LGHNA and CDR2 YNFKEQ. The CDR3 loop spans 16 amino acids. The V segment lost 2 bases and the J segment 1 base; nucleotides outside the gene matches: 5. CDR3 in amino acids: CASSQTPGGGTDTQYF. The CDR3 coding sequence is TGTGCCAGCAGCCAAACCCCCGGGGGGGGCACAGATACGCAGTATTTT.

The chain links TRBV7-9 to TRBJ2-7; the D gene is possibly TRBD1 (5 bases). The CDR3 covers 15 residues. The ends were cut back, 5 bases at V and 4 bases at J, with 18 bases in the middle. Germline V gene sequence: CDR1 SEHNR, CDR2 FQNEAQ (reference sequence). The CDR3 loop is CASSATGETAYEQYF. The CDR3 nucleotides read TGTGCCAGCAGCGCCACAGGAGAGACCGCTTACGAGCAGTACTTC.

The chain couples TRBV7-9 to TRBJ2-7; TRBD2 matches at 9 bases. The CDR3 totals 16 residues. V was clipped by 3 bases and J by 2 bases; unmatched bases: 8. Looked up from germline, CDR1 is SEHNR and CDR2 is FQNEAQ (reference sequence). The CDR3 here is CASSLTRGLAPYEQYF. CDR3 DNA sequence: TGTGCCAGCAGCTTGACAAGGGGACTAGCACCCTACGAGCAGTACTTC.

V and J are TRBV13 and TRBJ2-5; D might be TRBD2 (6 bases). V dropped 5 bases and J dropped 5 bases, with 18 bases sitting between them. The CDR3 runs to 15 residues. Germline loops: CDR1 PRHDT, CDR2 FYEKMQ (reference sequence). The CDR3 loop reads CASSQGAASEETQYF. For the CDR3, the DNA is TGTGCCAGCAGCCAAGGGGCGGCTAGCGAGGAGACCCAGTACTTC.

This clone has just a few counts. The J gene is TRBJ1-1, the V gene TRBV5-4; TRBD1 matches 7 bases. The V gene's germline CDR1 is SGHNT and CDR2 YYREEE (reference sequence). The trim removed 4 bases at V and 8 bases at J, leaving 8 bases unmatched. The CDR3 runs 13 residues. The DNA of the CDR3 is TGTGCCAGCAGCAATAACTGGGGACAGGAAGCTTTCTTT. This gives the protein CASSNNWGQEAFF.

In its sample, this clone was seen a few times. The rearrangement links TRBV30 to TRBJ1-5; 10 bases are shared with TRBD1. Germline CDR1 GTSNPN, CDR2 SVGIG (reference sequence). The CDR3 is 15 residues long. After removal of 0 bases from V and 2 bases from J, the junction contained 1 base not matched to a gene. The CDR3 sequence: CAWSVGTGGNQPQHF. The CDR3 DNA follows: TGTGCCTGGAGTGTCGGGACAGGGGGCAATCAGCCCCAGCATTTT.

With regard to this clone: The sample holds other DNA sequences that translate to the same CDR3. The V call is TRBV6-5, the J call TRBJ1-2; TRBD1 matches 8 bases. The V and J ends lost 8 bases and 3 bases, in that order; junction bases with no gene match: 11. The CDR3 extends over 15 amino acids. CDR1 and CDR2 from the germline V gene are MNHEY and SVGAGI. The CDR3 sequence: CASFSPGQGHYGYTF. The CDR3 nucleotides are TGTGCCAGCTTCTCCCCCGGACAGGGACACTATGGCTACACCTTC.

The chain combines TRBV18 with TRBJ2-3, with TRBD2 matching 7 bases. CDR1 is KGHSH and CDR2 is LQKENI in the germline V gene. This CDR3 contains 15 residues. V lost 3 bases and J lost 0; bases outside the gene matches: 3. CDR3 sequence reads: CASSPSGLSTDTQYF. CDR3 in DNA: TGTGCCAGCTCACCTAGCGGGCTTAGCACAGATACGCAGTATTTT.

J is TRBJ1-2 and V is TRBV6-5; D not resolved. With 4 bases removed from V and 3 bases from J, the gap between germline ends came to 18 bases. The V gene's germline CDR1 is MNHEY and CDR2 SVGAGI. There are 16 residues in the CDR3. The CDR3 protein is CASSSPRVRGHYGYTF. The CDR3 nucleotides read TGTGCCAGCAGTTCTCCTAGGGTCAGAGGGCACTATGGCTACACCTTC.

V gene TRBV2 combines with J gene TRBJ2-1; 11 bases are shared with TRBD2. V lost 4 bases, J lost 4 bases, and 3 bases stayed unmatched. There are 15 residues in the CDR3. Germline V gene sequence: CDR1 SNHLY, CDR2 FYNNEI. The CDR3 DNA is TGTGCCAGCAGTGTATCTAGCGGGAGGTACAATGAGCAGTTCTTC. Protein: CASSVSSGRYNEQFF. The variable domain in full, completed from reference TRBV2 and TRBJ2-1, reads EPEVTQTPSHQVTQMGQEVILRCVPISNHLYFYWYRQILGQKVEFLVSFYNNEISEKSEIFDDQFSVERPDGSNFTLKIRSTKLEDSAMYFCASSVSSGRYNEQFFGPGTRLTVL.

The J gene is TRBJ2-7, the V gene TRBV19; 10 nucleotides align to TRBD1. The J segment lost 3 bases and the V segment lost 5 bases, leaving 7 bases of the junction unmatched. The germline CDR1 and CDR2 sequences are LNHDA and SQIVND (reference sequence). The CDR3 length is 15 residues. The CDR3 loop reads CASSPRRDRGYEQYF. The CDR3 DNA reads TGTGCCAGTAGTCCCCGCCGGGACAGGGGCTACGAGCAGTACTTC.

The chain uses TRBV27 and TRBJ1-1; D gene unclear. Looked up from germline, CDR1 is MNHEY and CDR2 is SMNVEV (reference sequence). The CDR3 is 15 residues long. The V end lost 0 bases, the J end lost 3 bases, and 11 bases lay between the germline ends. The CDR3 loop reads CASSLSGDGYTEAFF. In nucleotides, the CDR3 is TGTGCCAGCAGTTTATCGGGCGATGGGTACACTGAAGCTTTCTTT.

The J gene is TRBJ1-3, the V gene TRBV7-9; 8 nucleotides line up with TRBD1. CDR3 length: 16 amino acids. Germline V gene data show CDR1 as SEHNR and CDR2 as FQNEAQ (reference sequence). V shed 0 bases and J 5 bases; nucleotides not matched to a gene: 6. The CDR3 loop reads CASSLAVGQGRNTIYF. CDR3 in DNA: TGTGCCAGCAGCTTAGCGGTTGGACAGGGCAGAAACACCATATATTTT.

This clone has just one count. In DNA, the CDR3 is TGCGCCAGCGGGGGGGACAATGAGCAGTTCTTC. It is translated as CASGGDNEQFF. V is TRBV4-3 and J is TRBJ2-1, with 7 bases fitting TRBD2. J was trimmed by 5 bases and V by 8 bases; bases with no gene match: 0. This CDR3 contains 11 residues. CDR1 and CDR2 from the germline V gene are LGHNA and YSLEER.